A single sample is the source of the 24 T cell receptor beta chains below, sequenced in a study of a mutant IDH1 vaccine in newly diagnosed glioma. Antigens of these TCRs are unknown. The table came from immunoSEQ multiplex PCR; TCRdb's copy has only in-frame clones and leaves some out. The sample comprises about 40,000 clones, about four fifths of which are singletons, and about 15% rests with the top ten. Noted time point: week 11, during vaccination. Each vaccine dose was 300 ug of mutant IDH1 20-mer peptide, with topical imiquimod. Specimen: peripheral blood mononuclear cells (PBMCs), collected from a glioma patient whose treatment included an IDH1 peptide vaccine. These receptors were collected from a woman in her twenties or thirties with glioma. Some clones in this sample may be carry-over from other donors' samples.

This chain joins TRBV2 and TRBJ1-2; D remains unclear. Trimming removed 1 base at V and 3 bases at J, with 9 bases between. The CDR3 is made up of 14 amino acids. Germline CDR1 reads SNHLY; CDR2 reads FYNNEI. The CDR3 sequence is CASSEDGVDYGYTF. CDR3 nucleotides: TGTGCCAGCAGTGAAGACGGGGTCGACTATGGCTACACCTTC. Looking up the rest from reference TRBV2 and TRBJ1-2 gives the full variable domain: EPEVTQTPSHQVTQMGQEVILRCVPISNHLYFYWYRQILGQKVEFLVSFYNNEISEKSEIFDDQFSVERPDGSNFTLKIRSTKLEDSAMYFCASSEDGVDYGYTFGSGTRLTVV.

V usage is TRBV2 and J usage is TRBJ2-1, with TRBD2 matching 9 bases. V shed 8 bases and J 8 bases; nucleotides not matched to a gene: 13. This CDR3 is 15 amino acids long. Per germline, CDR1 SNHLY and CDR2 FYNNEI. The CDR3 DNA follows: TGTGCCAGCTCGAACCCGGGACTAGCTATACATGAGCAGTTCTTC. It specifies CASSNPGLAIHEQFF.

V is TRBV7-6 and J is TRBJ1-1; D unclear. The CDR3 length is 13 residues. Trimming took off 3 bases at V and 3 bases at J, with 8 bases between the two ends. In germline, CDR1 is SGHVS, CDR2 FNYEAQ. CDR3 protein: CASSFYSYTEAFF. In nucleotides, the CDR3 is TGTGCCAGCAGCTTCTACAGCTACACTGAAGCTTTCTTT.

The CDR3 region is CASSLGLANPYEQYF. The CDR3 DNA sequence: TGTGCCAGCAGCTTGGGACTAGCCAATCCCTACGAGCAGTACTTC. The chain has TRBV5-6 and TRBJ2-7; 7 bases are shared with TRBD2. Germline V gives CDR1 SGHDT, CDR2 YYEEEE. The length of the CDR3 is 15 residues. Trimming took 0 bases from V and 2 from J; bases not matched to a gene: 5.

The gene calls are TRBV19 and TRBJ2-7; D is tentatively TRBD1 or TRBD2 (5 bases each). Germline CDR1 and CDR2: LNHDA and SQIVND (reference sequence). This CDR3 contains 15 residues. V was cut by 4 bases and J by 7 bases, with 20 bases left in between. The DNA for the CDR3 is TGTGCCAGTAGTACCTCCGTAGACGGGGCAGGGGAGCAGTACTTC. Encoded protein: CASSTSVDGAGEQYF. Filled out from reference TRBV19 and TRBJ2-7, the complete variable domain reads DGGITQSPKYLFRKEGQNVTLSCEQNLNHDAMYWYRQDPGQGLRLIYYSQIVNDFQKGDIAEGYSVSREKKESFPLTVTSAQKNPTAFYLCASSTSVDGAGEQYFGPGTRLTVT.

This sequence joins TRBV10-3 and TRBJ2-6; perhaps TRBD1 as D (6 bases). Germline V gives CDR1 ENHRY, CDR2 SYGVKD. CDR3 length: 15 residues. V lost 6 bases and J lost 4, with 13 bases in between. The CDR3 spells CAIRGPGVGANVLTF. The CDR3 DNA follows: TGTGCCATCAGGGGCCCAGGGGTCGGGGCCAACGTCCTGACTTTC.

The chain combines TRBV6-5 with TRBJ1-1; 7 positions agree with TRBD1. Unmatched junction bases numbered 16, after V lost 4 bases and J lost 11 bases. CDR3 size: 15 residues. The V gene's germline CDR1 is MNHEY and CDR2 SVGAGI. CDR3 in amino acids: CASSSGYGGGGAAFF. DNA of the CDR3: TGTGCCAGCAGTTCCGGGTACGGAGGGGGCGGCGCGGCTTTCTTT.

The chain employs TRBV29-1 and TRBJ2-3; 12 bases are a match to TRBD2. Trimming removed 3 bases from V and 0 bases from J; junction bases left unmatched: 10. Germline CDR1 reads SQVTM; CDR2 reads ANQGSEA. The CDR3 totals 18 residues. The DNA for the CDR3 is TGCAGCGTTGACCCCGCTCAACTAGCGGGAGGTAGCACAGATACGCAGTATTTT. This sequence encodes CSVDPAQLAGGSTDTQYF.

This clone has only a few counts. V gene TRBV5-6 combines with J gene TRBJ1-5, with D perhaps matching TRBD1 (5 bases). Germline V gives CDR1 SGHDT, CDR2 YYEEEE. V dropped 3 bases and J dropped 7 bases, with 17 bases sitting between them. The CDR3 totals 15 residues. The CDR3 sequence is CASSSRGLRNQPQHF. In DNA form, the CDR3 reads TGTGCCAGCAGCTCCCGGGGGTTAAGGAACCAGCCCCAGCATTTT.

The chain recombines TRBV6-5 with TRBJ1-5, with no clear D. Per germline, CDR1 MNHEY and CDR2 SVGAGI. Trimming shortened V by 0 bases and J by 0 bases, and 6 bases separated the two germline ends. The CDR3 is made up of 15 amino acids. DNA for the CDR3: TGTGCCAGCAGTTACTCGAGTCCTAGCAATCAGCCCCAGCATTTT. Its protein product is CASSYSSPSNQPQHF.

The chain employs TRBV4-2 and TRBJ2-7; no firm D call. The V and J ends lost 6 bases and 4 bases respectively, with 13 bases between them. CDR1 is LGHNA, CDR2 YNFKEQ, per germline. CDR3 length: 13 residues. The CDR3 sequence is CASRGDSGYEQYF. The CDR3 DNA reads TGTGCCAGCAGGGGTGACTCCGGATACGAGCAGTACTTC.

This chain connects TRBV13 to TRBJ2-7; 7 nucleotides align to TRBD1. Looked up from germline, CDR1 is PRHDT and CDR2 is FYEKMQ (reference sequence). V lost 0 bases to trimming and J lost 7 bases; unmatched junction nucleotides: 6. The CDR3 is made up of 14 amino acids. CDR3 in DNA: TGTGCCAGCAGCTTAGGACAGGGGACGGGGGAGCAGTACTTC. Its protein product is CASSLGQGTGEQYF.

The chain joins TRBV7-9 to TRBJ1-1; maybe TRBD1 (5 bases). The V gene lost 1 base and the J gene lost 3 bases, with 12 bases spanning the gap. The CDR3 runs 15 residues. Germline CDR1 is SEHNR and CDR2 is FQNEAQ (reference sequence). DNA for the CDR3: TGTGCCAGCAGCTTAGGGATGGGGGGGGACACTGAAGCTTTCTTT. This sequence encodes CASSLGMGGDTEAFF.

The genes are TRBV28 and TRBJ2-7; 9 bases are a match to TRBD2. Germline V gives CDR1 MDHEN, CDR2 SYDVKM. This CDR3 region has 15 residues. Losses at the gene ends were 3 bases for V and 3 bases for J; bases not matched to a gene: 6. CDR3 in amino acids: CASSLGGLAVYEQYF. The DNA for the CDR3 is TGTGCCAGCAGTTTGGGGGGACTAGCAGTCTACGAGCAGTACTTC.

This clone was counted once. The chain couples TRBV6-5 to TRBJ2-2; D may correspond to TRBD1 or TRBD2 (5 bases each). Looked up from germline, CDR1 is MNHEY and CDR2 is SVGAGI. CDR3 length: 15 residues. The ends were cut back, 2 bases at V and 4 bases at J, with 11 bases in the middle. The CDR3 loop reads CASSYIGTLTGELFF. The CDR3 DNA is TGTGCCAGCAGTTACATCGGGACCCTCACCGGGGAGCTGTTTTTT.

This clone has a handful of counts. The chain links TRBV6-6 to TRBJ1-3; unclear D gene. The germline V gene has CDR1 MNHNY and CDR2 SVGAGI (reference sequence). Deletions cut 2 bases from V and 1 base from J, with 12 bases between. The CDR3 loop spans 16 amino acids. CDR3 amino acids: CASSYPRVQSGNTIYF. CDR3 in DNA: TGTGCCAGCAGTTACCCCCGGGTCCAATCTGGAAACACCATATATTTT.

The CDR3 sequence is CASSFGPYQPQHF. The CDR3 nucleotides are TGTGCCAGCAGCTTCGGGCCTTATCAGCCCCAGCATTTT. The chain has TRBV7-6 and TRBJ1-5, with D uncertain. Trimming removed 3 bases at V and 5 bases at J, with 8 bases between. The CDR3 extends over 13 amino acids. Per the germline V gene, CDR1 is SGHVS and CDR2 is FNYEAQ. The whole variable domain, filled in from reference TRBV7-6 and TRBJ1-5, reads GAGVSQSPRYKVTKRGQDVALRCDPISGHVSLYWYRQALGQGPEFLTYFNYEAQQDKSGLPNDRFSAERPEGSISTLTIQRTEQRDSAMYRCASSFGPYQPQHFGDGTRLSIL.

The V and J genes are TRBV6-6 and TRBJ2-7, with D possibly TRBD2 on 6 matching bases. The V end was cut by 7 bases, the J end by 5 bases, with 21 bases between. Germline assignment: CDR1 MNHNY and CDR2 SVGAGI (reference sequence). The CDR3 is made up of 15 amino acids. In DNA form, the CDR3 reads TGTGCCAGCACTTTCCCGGGACTCGGGACCCACGAGCAGTACTTC. Protein: CASTFPGLGTHEQYF.

The CDR3 nucleotides read TGTGCCAGCAGAACTAACCCGCGACGTATTCATAGCAATCAGCCCCAGCATTTT. Translated: CASRTNPRRIHSNQPQHF. This chain joins TRBV27 and TRBJ1-5; D remains unclear. Per the germline V gene, CDR1 is MNHEY and CDR2 is SMNVEV (reference sequence). The CDR3 covers 18 residues. Trimming stripped 6 bases from V and 0 bases from J, with 21 bases between.

The chain combines TRBV11-2 with TRBJ2-5, with 13 bases matching TRBD2. CDR1 SGHAT and CDR2 FQNNGV come from the germline V gene. Trimming at V came to 5 bases and at J to 5 bases, leaving 5 bases not matched to a gene. The CDR3 sequence is 15 residues long. The CDR3 region has the DNA TGTGCCAGCAGCGTACCACTAGCGGGAGGGGAGACCCAGTACTTC. The encoded protein is CASSVPLAGGETQYF.

This clone was picked up one time. The rearrangement links TRBV5-1 to TRBJ2-2, with 11 bases matching TRBD1. The CDR3 covers 16 residues. The J segment lost 5 bases and the V segment lost 3 bases, leaving 6 bases of the junction unmatched. In germline, CDR1 is SGHRS, CDR2 YFSETQ. CDR3 loop: CASSSTGQGGTGELFF. CDR3 in DNA: TGCGCCAGCAGCTCCACGGGACAGGGGGGGACCGGGGAGCTGTTTTTT.

The V call is TRBV15, the J call TRBJ1-1; no clear D. Germline CDR1 reads LNHNV; CDR2 reads YYDKDF (reference sequence). Trimming pared 1 base from V and 1 base from J, leaving 10 bases between. The CDR3 runs 15 residues. The CDR3 is CATSRGKTRNTEAFF. DNA for the CDR3: TGTGCCACCAGCAGAGGAAAGACTAGGAACACTGAAGCTTTCTTT.

V is TRBV4-1 and J is TRBJ2-7; weak D call: TRBD2 (6 bases). This CDR3 comprises 15 residues. The V gene lost 0 bases and the J gene lost 4 bases, with 13 bases spanning the gap. Germline V gene data show CDR1 as MGHRA and CDR2 as YSYEKL. In DNA, the CDR3 is TGCGCCAGCAGCCAAGAGGCCCTAGCGCTGTACGAGCAGTACTTC. Translated: CASSQEALALYEQYF.

The chain recombines TRBV4-1 with TRBJ1-4; the D is unclear. V was cut by 2 bases and J by 4 bases, with 17 bases left in between. CDR1 is MGHRA and CDR2 is YSYEKL in the germline V gene. The CDR3 covers 17 residues. The DNA of the CDR3 is TGCGCCAGCAGCCAACCTCCCGGAGGGTTTAGTAATGAAAAACTGTTTTTT. Translation: CASSQPPGGFSNEKLFF.